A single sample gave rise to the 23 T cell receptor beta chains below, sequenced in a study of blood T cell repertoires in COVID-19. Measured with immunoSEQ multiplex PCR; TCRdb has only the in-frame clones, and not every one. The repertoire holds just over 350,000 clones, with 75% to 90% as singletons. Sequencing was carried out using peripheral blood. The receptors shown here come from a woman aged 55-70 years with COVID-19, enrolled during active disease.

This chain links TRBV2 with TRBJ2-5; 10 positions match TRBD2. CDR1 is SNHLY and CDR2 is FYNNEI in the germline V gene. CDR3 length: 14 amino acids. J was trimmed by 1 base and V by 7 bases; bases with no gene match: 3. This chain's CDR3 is CASTRTSGQETQYF. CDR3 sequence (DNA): TGTGCCAGCACTCGGACTAGCGGCCAAGAGACCCAGTACTTC.

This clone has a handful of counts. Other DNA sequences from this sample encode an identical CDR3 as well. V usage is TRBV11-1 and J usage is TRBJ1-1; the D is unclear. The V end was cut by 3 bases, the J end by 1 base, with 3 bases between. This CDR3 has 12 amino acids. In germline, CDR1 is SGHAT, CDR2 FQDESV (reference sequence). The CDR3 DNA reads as TGTGCCAGCAGCTTCTCGAACACTGAAGCTTTCTTT. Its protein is CASSFSNTEAFF.

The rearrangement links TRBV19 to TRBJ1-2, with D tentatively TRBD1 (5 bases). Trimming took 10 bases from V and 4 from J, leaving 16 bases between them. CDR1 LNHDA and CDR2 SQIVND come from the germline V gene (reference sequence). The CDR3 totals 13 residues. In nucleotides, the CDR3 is TGTGCCACTTCTCTTCTCAGGGCCTATGGCTACACCTTC. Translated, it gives CATSLLRAYGYTF. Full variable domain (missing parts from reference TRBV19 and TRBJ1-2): DGGITQSPKYLFRKEGQNVTLSCEQNLNHDAMYWYRQDPGQGLRLIYYSQIVNDFQKGDIAEGYSVSREKKESFPLTVTSAQKNPTAFYLCATSLLRAYGYTFGSGTRLTVV.

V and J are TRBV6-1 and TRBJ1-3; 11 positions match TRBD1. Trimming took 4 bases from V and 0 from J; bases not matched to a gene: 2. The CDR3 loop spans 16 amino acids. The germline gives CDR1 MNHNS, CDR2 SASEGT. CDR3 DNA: TGTGCCAGCAGTGGGACAGGGGGCCTCTCTGGAAACACCATATATTTT. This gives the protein CASSGTGGLSGNTIYF.

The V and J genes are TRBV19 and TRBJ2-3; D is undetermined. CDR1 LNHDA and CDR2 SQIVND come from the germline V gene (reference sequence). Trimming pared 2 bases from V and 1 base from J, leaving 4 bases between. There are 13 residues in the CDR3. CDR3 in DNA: TGTGCCAGTAGTATACAGGGCACAGATACGCAGTATTTT. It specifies CASSIQGTDTQYF.

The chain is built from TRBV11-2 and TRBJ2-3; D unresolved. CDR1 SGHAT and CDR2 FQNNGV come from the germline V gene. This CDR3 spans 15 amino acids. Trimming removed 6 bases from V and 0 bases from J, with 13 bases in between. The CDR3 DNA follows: TGTGCCAGCAGGAAACTGGAGACTAGCACAGATACGCAGTATTTT. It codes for CASRKLETSTDTQYF.

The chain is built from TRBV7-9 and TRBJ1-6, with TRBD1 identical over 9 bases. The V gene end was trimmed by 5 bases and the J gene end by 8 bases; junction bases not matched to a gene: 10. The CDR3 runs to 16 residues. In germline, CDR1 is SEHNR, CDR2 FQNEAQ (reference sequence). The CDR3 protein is CASSTGGQGWDSPLHF. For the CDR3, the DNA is TGTGCCAGCAGCACCGGCGGACAGGGGTGGGATTCACCCCTCCACTTT.

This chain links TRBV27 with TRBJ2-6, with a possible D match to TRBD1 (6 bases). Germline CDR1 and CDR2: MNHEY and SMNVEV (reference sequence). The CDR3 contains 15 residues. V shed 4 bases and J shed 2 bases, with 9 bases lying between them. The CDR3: CASSWGLTGANVLTF. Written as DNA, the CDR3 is TGTGCCAGCAGTTGGGGGCTAACTGGGGCCAACGTCCTGACTTTC. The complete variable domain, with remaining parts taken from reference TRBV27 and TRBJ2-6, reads EAQVTQNPRYLITVTGKKLTVTCSQNMNHEYMSWYRQDPGLGLRQIYYSMNVEVTDKGDVPEGYKVSRKEKRNFPLILESPSPNQTSLYFCASSWGLTGANVLTFGAGSRLTVL.

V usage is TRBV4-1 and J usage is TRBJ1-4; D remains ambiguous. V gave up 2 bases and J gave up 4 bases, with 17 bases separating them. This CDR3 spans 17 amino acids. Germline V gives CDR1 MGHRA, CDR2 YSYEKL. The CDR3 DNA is TGCGCCAGCAGCCAAACCCCGGCCCGGGTCGGTAATGAAAAACTGTTTTTT. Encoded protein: CASSQTPARVGNEKLFF.

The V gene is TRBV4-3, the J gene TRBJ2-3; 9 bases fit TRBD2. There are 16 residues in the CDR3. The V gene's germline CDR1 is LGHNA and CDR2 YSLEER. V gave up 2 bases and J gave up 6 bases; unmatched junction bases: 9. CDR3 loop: CASSQSRGGAFDTQYF. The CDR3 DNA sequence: TGCGCCAGCAGCCAAAGCCGCGGGGGGGCCTTTGATACGCAGTATTTT.

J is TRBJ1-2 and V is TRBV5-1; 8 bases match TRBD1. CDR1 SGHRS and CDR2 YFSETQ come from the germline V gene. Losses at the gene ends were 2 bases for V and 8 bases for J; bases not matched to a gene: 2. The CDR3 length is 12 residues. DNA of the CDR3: TGCGCCAGCAGCTTCGGACAGGGCGGCTACACCTTC. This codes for CASSFGQGGYTF.

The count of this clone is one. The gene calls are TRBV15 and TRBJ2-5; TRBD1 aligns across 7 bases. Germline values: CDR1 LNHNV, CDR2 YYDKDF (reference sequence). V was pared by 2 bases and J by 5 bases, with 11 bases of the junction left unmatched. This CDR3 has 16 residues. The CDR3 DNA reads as TGTGCCACCAGCAGATCTTCTACAGGGGTCTCCGAGACCCAGTACTTC. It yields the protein CATSRSSTGVSETQYF.

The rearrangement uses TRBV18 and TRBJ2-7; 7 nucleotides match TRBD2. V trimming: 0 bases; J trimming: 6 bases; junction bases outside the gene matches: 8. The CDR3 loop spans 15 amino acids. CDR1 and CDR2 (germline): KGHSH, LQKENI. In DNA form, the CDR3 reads TGTGCCAGCTCACCACCAGGGGAGGGGAGGGCCGAGCAGTACTTC. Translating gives CASSPPGEGRAEQYF.

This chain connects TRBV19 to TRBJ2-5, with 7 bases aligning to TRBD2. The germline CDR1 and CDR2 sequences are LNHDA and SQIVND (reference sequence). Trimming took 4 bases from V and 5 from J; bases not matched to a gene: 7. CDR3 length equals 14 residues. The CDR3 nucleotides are TGTGCCAGTAGTACCCTGACTAGCCGGGAGACCCAGTACTTC. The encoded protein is CASSTLTSRETQYF. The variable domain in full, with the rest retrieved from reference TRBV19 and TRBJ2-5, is DGGITQSPKYLFRKEGQNVTLSCEQNLNHDAMYWYRQDPGQGLRLIYYSQIVNDFQKGDIAEGYSVSREKKESFPLTVTSAQKNPTAFYLCASSTLTSRETQYFGPGTRLLVL.

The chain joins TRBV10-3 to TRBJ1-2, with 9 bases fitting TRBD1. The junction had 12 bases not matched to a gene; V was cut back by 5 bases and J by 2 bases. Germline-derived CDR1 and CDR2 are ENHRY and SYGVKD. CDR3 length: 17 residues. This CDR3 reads CAISSTGTGRVNYGYTF. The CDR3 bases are TGTGCCATCAGTTCAACCGGGACAGGGCGGGTAAACTATGGCTACACCTTC.

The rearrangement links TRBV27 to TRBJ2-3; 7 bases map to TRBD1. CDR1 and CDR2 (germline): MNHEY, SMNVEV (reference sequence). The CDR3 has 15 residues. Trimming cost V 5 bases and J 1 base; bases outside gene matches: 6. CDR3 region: CASSPGTAGTDTQYF. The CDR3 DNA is TGTGCCAGCAGTCCCGGGACAGCGGGCACAGATACGCAGTATTTT.

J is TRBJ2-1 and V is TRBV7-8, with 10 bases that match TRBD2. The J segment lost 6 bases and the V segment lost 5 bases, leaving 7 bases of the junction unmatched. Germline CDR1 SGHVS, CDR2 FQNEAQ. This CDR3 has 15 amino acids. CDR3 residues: CASSPTGTSVNEQFF. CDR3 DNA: TGTGCCAGCAGCCCCACCGGGACTAGCGTCAATGAGCAGTTCTTC.

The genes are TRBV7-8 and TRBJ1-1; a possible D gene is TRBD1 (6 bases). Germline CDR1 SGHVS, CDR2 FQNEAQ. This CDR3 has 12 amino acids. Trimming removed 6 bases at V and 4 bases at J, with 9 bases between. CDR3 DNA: TGTGCCAGCAGAACCAGGGGCACTGAAGCTTTCTTT. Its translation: CASRTRGTEAFF.

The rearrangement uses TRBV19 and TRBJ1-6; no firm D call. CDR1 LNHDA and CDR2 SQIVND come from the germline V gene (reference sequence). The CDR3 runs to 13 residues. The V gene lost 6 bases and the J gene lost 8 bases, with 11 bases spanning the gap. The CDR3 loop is CASSLWADSPLHF. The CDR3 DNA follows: TGTGCCAGTAGCCTTTGGGCCGATTCACCCCTCCACTTT.

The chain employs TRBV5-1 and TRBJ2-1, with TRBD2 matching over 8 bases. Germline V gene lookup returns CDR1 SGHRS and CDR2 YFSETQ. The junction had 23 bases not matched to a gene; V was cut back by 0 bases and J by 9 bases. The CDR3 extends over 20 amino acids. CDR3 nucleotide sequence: TGCGCCAGCAGCTTGGGTAACGCGGGGGGTTCGGTTTGGGGCCCGGGTGAGCAGTTCTTC. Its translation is CASSLGNAGGSVWGPGEQFF.

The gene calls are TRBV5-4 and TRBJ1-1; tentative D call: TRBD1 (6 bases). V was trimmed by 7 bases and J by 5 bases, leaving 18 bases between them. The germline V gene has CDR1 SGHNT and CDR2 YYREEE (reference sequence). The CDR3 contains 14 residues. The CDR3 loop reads CASEGLGGATEAFF. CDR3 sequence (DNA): TGTGCCAGCGAAGGGCTCGGGGGGGCTACTGAAGCTTTCTTT.

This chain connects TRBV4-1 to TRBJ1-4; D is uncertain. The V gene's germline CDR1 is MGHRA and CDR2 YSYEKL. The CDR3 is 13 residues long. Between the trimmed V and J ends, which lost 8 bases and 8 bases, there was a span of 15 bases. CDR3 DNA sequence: TGCGCCAGCGGACTCAGAGAGAGGGAAAAACTGTTTTTT. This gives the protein CASGLREREKLFF.

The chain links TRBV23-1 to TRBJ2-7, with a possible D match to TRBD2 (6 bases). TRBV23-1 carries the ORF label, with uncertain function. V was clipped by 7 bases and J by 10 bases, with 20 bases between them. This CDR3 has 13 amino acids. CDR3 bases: TGCGCCAGCACTACTTCGGGAGTTCCGGGACAGTACTTC. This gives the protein CASTTSGVPGQYF.